The TCR beta chain under discussion was sequenced for a study of blood T cell repertoires in COVID-19. Libraries were prepared by immunoSEQ multiplex PCR; TCRdb keeps only in-frame clonotypes and omits some of them. The sample carries about 230,000 clones, 85% to 90% recorded once. CDR3 size: 16 residues. The ends were cut back, 4 bases at V and 2 bases at J, with 16 bases in the middle. Per germline, CDR1 SGHTA and CDR2 FQGTGA. The gene calls are TRBV7-3 and TRBJ2-3; D may be TRBD1 (6 bases). This receptor was identified in a man in his forties or fifties with COVID-19, enrolled during active disease. The sample taken for sequencing was peripheral blood. The CDR3 region has the DNA TGTGCCAGCAGCTCTCAGGGGCAGGCCCCCACAGATACGCAGTATTTT. Residues: CASSSQGQAPTDTQYF.